This T cell receptor (beta chain) was identified in a study of OX40 agonist ivuxolimab in advanced cancers. Assay: immunoSEQ multiplex PCR; the TCRdb copy retains only in-frame clones and omits some. The sample includes roughly 64,000 clones, 80% to 85% of them seen just once. Germline CDR1 MGHRA, CDR2 YSYEKL. The length of the CDR3 is 15 residues. Trimming shortened V by 4 bases and J by 0 bases, and 10 bases separated the two germline ends. This receptor was identified in an adult with an advanced solid tumor such as melanoma, head and neck, liver or kidney cancer. Sequences were derived from CD4+ or CD8+ T cells sorted from blood, sampled in a trial of the OX40 agonist ivuxolimab. The chain uses TRBV4-1 and TRBJ1-5; D is ambiguous. CDR3: CASSLSDYSNQPQHF. The CDR3 DNA sequence: TGCGCCAGCAGCCTCAGCGACTATAGCAATCAGCCCCAGCATTTT.